The sequence of this TCR beta chain was determined in a study of blood T cell repertoires in COVID-19. Study-level information: PBMCs, B-cell-depleted T cells, or T cells were the source of the cDNA or gDNA that made up the material.

Assay used: immunoSEQ multiplex PCR; TCRdb lists only in-frame clones, some missing. The data contain under 550,000 clones, around 90% of them singletons. Seattle's cohort entered during active infection and was followed longitudinally. The sequenced sample consisted of peripheral blood. The sequence came from a man younger than 35 with COVID-19, enrolled during active disease.

CDR3 nucleotides: TGTGCCAGCACGGCCCCCGGTAGAGCGGGTTACAATGAGCAGTTCTTC. As protein: CASTAPGRAGYNEQFF. The V gene is TRBV16, the J gene TRBJ2-1; maybe TRBD2 (6 bases). V lost 7 bases and J 4 bases, leaving 20 bases between the germline ends. Germline CDR1 reads KGHSY; CDR2 reads FQNENV. This CDR3 has 16 residues. The variable domain in full, with the rest retrieved from reference TRBV16 and TRBJ2-1, is GEEVAQTPKHLVRGEGQKAKLYCAPIKGHSYVFWYQQVLKNEFKFLISFQNENVFDETGMPKERFSAKCLPNSPCSLEIQATKLEDSAVYFCASTAPGRAGYNEQFFGPGTRLTVL.